These T cell receptor beta chains were read from a single sample in a study of patients and donors after allogeneic stem cell transplantation. In TCRdb, the RT-PCR reads were re-called with MiXCR into one record per CDR3 protein. This sample has roughly 940,000 distinct CDR3 sequences, with approximately 19% found just once. Sequencing used blood, either unsorted or a sorted T cell fraction (not recorded which). Receptors originate from a human donor who was either an allogeneic HSCT recipient or a stem cell or donor lymphocyte infusion donor (not recorded which). It is not recorded whose cells these are; they may come from a transplant donor. The CDR3 runs from the conserved cysteine through the conserved F or W. The D gene is left open where the match is weak. Not every row has a clone size; where given, it reads once, few, many or a size class.

clone_size d_call j_call v_call cdr3_nt cdr3_aa
- TRBD2 TRBJ2-1 TRBV5-1 TGCGCCAGCAGCTTTACTAGCGGGAGTGTCACCTACAATGAGCAGTTCTTC CASSFTSGSVTYNEQFF
many - TRBJ1-6 TRBV20-1 TGCAGTGCTAGTAGAGGGGGTACTAATTCACCCCTCCACTTT CSASRGGTNSPLHF
many TRBD1 TRBJ1-2 TRBV12-3/TRBV12-4 TGTGCCAGCAGTCCCCGGACAGGGGTTCACTATGGCTACACCTTC CASSPRTGVHYGYTF
- - TRBJ1-1 TRBV15 TGTGCCACCAGCAGAGATCTGGGGGATGTTCGGGACACTGAAGCTTTCTTT CATSRDLGDVRDTEAFF
- - TRBJ1-5 TRBV20-1 TGCAGTGCTAGTTACGCGAGGACCGGCAATCAGCCCCAGCATTTT CSASYARTGNQPQHF
few TRBD2 TRBJ2-1 TRBV24-1 TGTGCCACCAGTGATTCTACCGGGACTAGCTTGAGAAATGAGCAGTTCTTC CATSDSTGTSLRNEQFF
- TRBD1 TRBJ2-7 TRBV20-1 TGCAGTGCTAGACCCGGGACAGGGGGTAACGAGCAGTACTTC CSARPGTGGNEQYF
few TRBD1 TRBJ1-2 TRBV20-1 TGCAGTGCTAGAGCTCGGGACAGTGGAGATGGGGGCTACACCTTC CSARARDSGDGGYTF
- TRBD1 TRBJ2-2 TRBV7-9 TGTGCCAGCAGCTACGACAGGGTAGGCGGGGAGCTGTTTTTT CASSYDRVGGELFF
- - TRBJ1-1 TRBV20-1 TGCAGTGCTAGAGATCCGGGGGCCTTTAACACTGAAGCTTTCTTT CSARDPGAFNTEAFF
- - TRBJ2-7 TRBV7-2 TGTGCCAGCAGCTTGGGGCAGCCTCGGGACGAGCAGTACTTC CASSLGQPRDEQYF
- - TRBJ2-3 TRBV7-2 TGTGCCAGCAGCTTAGTCCACTTCAGTACAGATACGCAGTATTTT CASSLVHFSTDTQYF
- - TRBJ1-5 TRBV24-1 TGTGCCACCAGTGTGCAGGATGCGGAAGGTCAGCCCCAGCATTTT CATSVQDAEGQPQHF
- - TRBJ2-4 TRBV6-5 TGTGCCAGCAGTTACTCCGCAGGGGTTCTAGCCAAAAACATTCAGTATTTC CASSYSAGVLAKNIQYF